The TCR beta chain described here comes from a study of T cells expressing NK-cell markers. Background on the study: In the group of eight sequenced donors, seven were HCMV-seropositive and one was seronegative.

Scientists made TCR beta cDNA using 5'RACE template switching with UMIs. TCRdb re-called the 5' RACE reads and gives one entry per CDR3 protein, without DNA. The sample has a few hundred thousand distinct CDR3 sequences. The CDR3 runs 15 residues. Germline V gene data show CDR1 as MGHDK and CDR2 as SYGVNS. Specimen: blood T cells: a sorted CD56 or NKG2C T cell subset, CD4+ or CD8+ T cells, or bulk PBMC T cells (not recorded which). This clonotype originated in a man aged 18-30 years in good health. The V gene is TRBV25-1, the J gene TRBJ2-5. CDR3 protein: CASSEGIGPQETQYF.